What follows are 31 T cell receptor beta chains derived from one specimen sequenced in a study of cytomegalovirus exposure and HLA in healthy donors. Repertoires were generated with immunoSEQ multiplex PCR, while TCRdb's copy carries only in-frame clones and drops some. The sample includes hundreds of thousands of clones, roughly 83% seen only once; the top ten take around 5.6%. Sequencing was carried out using PBMCs. The source is a woman aged 18-29 years in good health and CMV-seronegative.

This chain's CDR3 is CASSSAGDTQYF. Written as DNA, the CDR3 is TGTGCCAGCAGCTCTGCAGGAGATACGCAGTATTTT. The rearrangement joins TRBV7-9 to TRBJ2-3; no definite D call. CDR3 length equals 12 residues. V was shortened by 4 bases and J by 5 bases, with 7 bases between the two germline ends. Germline V CDR1 and CDR2: SEHNR, FQNEAQ (reference sequence).

The V gene is TRBV5-1, the J gene TRBJ2-7, with 8 nucleotides matching TRBD1. The CDR3 has 14 amino acids. The V gene's germline CDR1 is SGHRS and CDR2 YFSETQ. The trim removed 1 base at V and 7 bases at J, leaving 7 bases unmatched. CDR3 nucleotide sequence: TGCGCCAGCAGCTTGCAGGACAGGGTGGGTGAGCAGTACTTC. Translating gives CASSLQDRVGEQYF.

This chain's CDR3 is CASSLGPLGNTEAFF. DNA for the CDR3: TGTGCCAGCAGTTTAGGTCCTTTGGGGAACACTGAAGCTTTCTTT. J is TRBJ1-1 and V is TRBV27; D ambiguous. This CDR3 contains 15 residues. CDR1 and CDR2 from the germline V gene are MNHEY and SMNVEV (reference sequence). V was trimmed by 2 bases and J by 1 base, leaving 11 bases between them.

The chain recombines TRBV27 with TRBJ2-7; no firm D call. From germline, CDR1 is MNHEY and CDR2 SMNVEV (reference sequence). V lost 6 bases and J 4 bases, leaving 13 bases between the germline ends. The CDR3 consists of 13 residues. The CDR3 nucleotides are TGTGCCAGCAGGGACCCTGGAAATTACGAGCAGTACTTC. Its protein product is CASRDPGNYEQYF.

This chain connects TRBV6-1 to TRBJ1-1, with TRBD1 as a possible D gene (5 bases). V lost 6 bases and J lost 1, with 15 bases in between. The CDR3 consists of 15 residues. Germline V gene sequence: CDR1 MNHNS, CDR2 SASEGT. The DNA of the CDR3 is TGTGCCAGCAGCAGGGAGGGCGGACGGAACACTGAAGCTTTCTTT. Its translation: CASSREGGRNTEAFF.

This chain uses TRBV28 with TRBJ1-5; 7 positions match TRBD1. Germline V gene lookup returns CDR1 MDHEN and CDR2 SYDVKM. CDR3 length equals 14 residues. V was pared by 5 bases and J by 3 bases, with 4 bases of the junction left unmatched. CDR3 residues: CASSQGGTNQPQHF. CDR3 DNA: TGTGCCAGCAGTCAGGGGGGTACCAATCAGCCCCAGCATTTT.

This clone was found many times. The sample contains more than one DNA sequence encoding this CDR3. The rearrangement joins TRBV5-1 to TRBJ1-2, with D hard to call. The CDR3 runs 13 residues. CDR1 is SGHRS, CDR2 YFSETQ, per germline. Trimming left V 3 bases short and J 0 bases short, with 6 bases between. The CDR3 DNA is TGCGCCAGCAGCTCTACAGCTAACTATGGCTACACCTTC. The encoded protein is CASSSTANYGYTF.

The rearrangement uses TRBV10-2 and TRBJ1-3, with D perhaps TRBD1 (6 bases). Trimming took 8 bases from V and 4 from J, leaving 18 bases between them. Germline V CDR1 and CDR2: WSHSY, SAAADI. The CDR3 is 15 residues long. DNA for the CDR3: TGCGCCAGCGGCGGCAGGGGAATAGACGGAAACACCATATATTTT. This gives the protein CASGGRGIDGNTIYF.

The chain recombines TRBV2 with TRBJ1-2, with TRBD1 identical over 7 bases. Germline CDR1 reads SNHLY; CDR2 reads FYNNEI. The CDR3 consists of 14 residues. The V segment lost 4 bases and the J segment 6 bases; nucleotides outside the gene matches: 8. The CDR3 nucleotides read TGTGCCAGCAGTGTTAACGGACAGGTGAATGGCTACACCTTC. This sequence encodes CASSVNGQVNGYTF.

This chain uses TRBV7-9 with TRBJ2-7; TRBD2 is a possible D gene (6 bases). The length of the CDR3 is 14 residues. V shed 6 bases and J shed 5 bases, with 17 bases lying between them. CDR1 and CDR2 (germline): SEHNR, FQNEAQ (reference sequence). The CDR3 DNA follows: TGTGCCAGCAGTCCGGGGGAAGGTATCCACGAGCAGTACTTC. It specifies CASSPGEGIHEQYF.

The chain links TRBV28 to TRBJ2-7; the match to TRBD1 covers 9 bases. The J segment lost 2 bases and the V segment lost 5 bases, leaving 7 bases of the junction unmatched. Per the germline V gene, CDR1 is MDHEN and CDR2 is SYDVKM. CDR3 length equals 15 residues. The CDR3 reads CASSTGTGHPYEQYF. The CDR3 DNA reads TGTGCCAGCAGTACCGGGACAGGGCACCCCTACGAGCAGTACTTC.

The V gene is TRBV9, the J gene TRBJ2-3, with no clear D. Germline V CDR1 and CDR2: SGDLS, YYNGEE. The CDR3 spans 12 residues. V lost 0 bases to trimming and J lost 1 base, with 0 bases between them. The CDR3 sequence is CASSVGTDTQYF. The CDR3 region has the DNA TGTGCCAGCAGCGTAGGCACAGATACGCAGTATTTT.

The V gene is TRBV5-1, the J gene TRBJ2-3; possible D gene TRBD2, 6 bases. The V end lost 5 bases, the J end lost 4 bases, and 14 bases lay between the germline ends. There are 14 residues in the CDR3. The germline CDR1 and CDR2 sequences are SGHRS and YFSETQ. The CDR3 is CASSSARLADTQYF. CDR3 nucleotide sequence: TGCGCCAGCAGTTCCGCCCGACTAGCAGATACGCAGTATTTT.

This chain connects TRBV5-6 to TRBJ2-2, with D hard to call. Trimming stripped 2 bases from V and 5 bases from J, with 7 bases between. Germline V CDR1 and CDR2: SGHDT, YYEEEE. The CDR3 totals 13 residues. CDR3: CASSFGSTGELFF. CDR3 bases: TGTGCCAGCAGCTTCGGGTCAACCGGGGAGCTGTTTTTT.

The chain carries TRBV30 and TRBJ2-1; D is possibly TRBD2 (5 bases). V was cut by 2 bases and J by 8 bases, with 13 bases left in between. The CDR3 has 13 residues. Germline CDR1 is GTSNPN and CDR2 is SVGIG (reference sequence). DNA for the CDR3: TGTGCCTGGAGTCGGCGCGGGTTCCATGAGCAGTTCTTC. It encodes CAWSRRGFHEQFF.

This sequence joins TRBV9 and TRBJ2-1; 13 bases align to TRBD2. Trimming took 5 bases from V and 8 from J; bases not matched to a gene: 7. The CDR3 is made up of 15 amino acids. Germline CDR1 SGDLS, CDR2 YYNGEE. The CDR3 DNA follows: TGTGCCAGCAGTACCGGGACTAGCGGGATTGATGAGCAGTTCTTC. Protein: CASSTGTSGIDEQFF.

CDR3 amino acids: CASRRFAGPGRNEKLFF. The CDR3 nucleotides are TGTGCCAGCCGTAGGTTCGCAGGCCCGGGTAGGAATGAAAAACTGTTTTTT. This sequence joins TRBV28 and TRBJ1-4; no firm D call. This CDR3 is 17 amino acids long. The V and J ends lost 8 bases and 5 bases respectively, with 24 bases between them. Germline CDR1 MDHEN, CDR2 SYDVKM.

The gene calls are TRBV4-1 and TRBJ2-1, with 11 bases identical to TRBD2. This CDR3 is built from 15 residues. Per the germline V gene, CDR1 is MGHRA and CDR2 is YSYEKL. Trimming took 4 bases from V and 9 from J; bases not matched to a gene: 8. CDR3 loop: CASSRGLAGTGEQFF. The CDR3 bases are TGCGCCAGCAGCCGAGGACTAGCGGGTACTGGTGAGCAGTTCTTC.

This clone has just one count. This chain uses TRBV30 with TRBJ2-7; D is possibly TRBD1 (6 bases). Germline loops: CDR1 GTSNPN, CDR2 SVGIG (reference sequence). The CDR3 runs 14 residues. V lost 2 bases to trimming and J lost 2 bases, with 13 bases between them. Here the CDR3 DNA reads TGTGCCTGGAGTACCGGCTCAGGGGCCTACGAGCAGTACTTC. Translated, it gives CAWSTGSGAYEQYF.

This clone was counted a few times. V gene TRBV2 combines with J gene TRBJ2-7, with D possibly TRBD2 on 6 matching bases. V shed 6 bases and J shed 3 bases, with 6 bases lying between them. Germline loops: CDR1 SNHLY, CDR2 FYNNEI. The length of the CDR3 is 11 residues. The CDR3 DNA reads TGTGCCAGCAGGACTAGCTACGAGCAGTACTTC. Protein: CASRTSYEQYF.

The DNA for the CDR3 is TGTGCCACCAGCAGAGGGGGACTAGCGGGGTACCAAGAGACCCAGTACTTC. The encoded protein is CATSRGGLAGYQETQYF. The chain uses TRBV15 and TRBJ2-5, with 13 bases identical to TRBD2. V was clipped by 1 base and J by 0 bases; unmatched bases: 2. Germline-derived CDR1 and CDR2 are LNHNV and YYDKDF (reference sequence). The CDR3 runs to 17 residues.

The rearrangement joins TRBV27 to TRBJ2-5; perhaps D is TRBD1 or TRBD2 (6 bases each). Germline CDR1 and CDR2: MNHEY and SMNVEV (reference sequence). Trimming left V 2 bases short and J 4 bases short, with 11 bases between. There are 14 residues in the CDR3. Written as DNA, the CDR3 is TGTGCCAGCAGTTTAAGTGGGGGGCGAGAGACCCAGTACTTC. It translates to CASSLSGGRETQYF.

The CDR3, as DNA: TGTGCCAGCAACAGCGGGGCGAACACTGAAGCTTTCTTT. Protein product: CASNSGANTEAFF. The chain joins TRBV21-1 to TRBJ1-1. TRBV21-1 is a known pseudogene. The CDR3 is 13 amino acids.

This clone was seen more than once but under ten times. This chain connects TRBV28 to TRBJ1-2; D is undetermined. The CDR3 has 13 residues. CDR1 and CDR2 (germline): MDHEN, SYDVKM. Trimming took off 3 bases at V and 5 bases at J, with 10 bases between the two ends. The CDR3 region has the DNA TGTGCCAGCAGTTTTTCGGGGAGGTATGGCTACACCTTC. Translated, it gives CASSFSGRYGYTF.

This chain uses TRBV29-1 with TRBJ2-7; TRBD2 is a possible D gene (6 bases). The CDR3 has 14 residues. The V and J ends lost 2 bases and 3 bases respectively, with 14 bases between them. Germline CDR1 and CDR2: SQVTM and ANQGSEA. This chain's CDR3 is CSVESSGGRYEQYF. CDR3 bases: TGCAGCGTTGAAAGTAGCGGAGGGCGCTACGAGCAGTACTTC.

The chain combines TRBV19 with TRBJ2-1, with 7 bases matching TRBD1. With 6 bases clipped from V and 5 bases from J, the junction kept 7 bases outside the gene matches. Per the germline V gene, CDR1 is LNHDA and CDR2 is SQIVND (reference sequence). CDR3 length: 14 residues. The DNA for the CDR3 is TGTGCCAGTAGACCGGGACAGCGCCACAATGAGCAGTTCTTC. Its protein is CASRPGQRHNEQFF.

The chain recombines TRBV30 with TRBJ1-2, with TRBD1 as a possible D gene (6 bases). CDR3 size: 14 residues. Trimming pared 0 bases from V and 6 bases from J, leaving 14 bases between. Germline CDR1 and CDR2: GTSNPN and SVGIG (reference sequence). CDR3 residues: CAWSVIQGVDGYTF. CDR3 bases: TGTGCCTGGAGTGTAATACAGGGCGTGGATGGCTACACCTTC. Full variable domain (outside the CDR3, taken from reference TRBV30 and TRBJ1-2): SQTIHQWPATLVQPVGSPLSLECTVEGTSNPNLYWYRQAAGRGLQLLFYSVGIGQISSEVPQNLSASRPQDRQFILSSKKLLLSDSGFYLCAWSVIQGVDGYTFGSGTRLTVV.

This sequence joins TRBV6-6 and TRBJ2-7, with TRBD2 identical over 10 bases. Germline V gene sequence: CDR1 MNHNY, CDR2 SVGAGI (reference sequence). V shed 0 bases, J shed 1 base, and the junction held 0 bases outside the gene matches. This CDR3 comprises 15 residues. CDR3 loop: CASSYSTSGSYEQYF. The DNA for the CDR3 is TGTGCCAGCAGTTACTCGACTAGCGGGTCCTACGAGCAGTACTTC.

The rearrangement uses TRBV19 and TRBJ1-6; the D gene is possibly TRBD1 (5 bases). This CDR3 comprises 14 residues. Germline values: CDR1 LNHDA, CDR2 SQIVND (reference sequence). Trimming removed 5 bases from V and 10 bases from J, with 15 bases in between. The DNA of the CDR3 is TGTGCCAGTAGTTACGGGACGGTTGGGTCACCCCTCCACTTT. Translating it yields CASSYGTVGSPLHF.

The chain has TRBV11-3 and TRBJ2-7; 7 bases agree with TRBD2. This CDR3 has 15 residues. Germline assignment: CDR1 SGHNT and CDR2 YENEEA. Germline trimming cut 1 base from V and 0 bases from J; bases unmatched to any gene: 3. The DNA of the CDR3 is TGTGCCAGCAGCTTAGGGCCTAGCGGCTCCTACGAGCAGTACTTC. It yields the protein CASSLGPSGSYEQYF.

This chain links TRBV12-5 with TRBJ1-3; no clear D gene. V gave up 6 bases and J gave up 2 bases, with 11 bases separating them. The CDR3 length is 14 residues. CDR1 LGHNT and CDR2 FRNRAP come from the germline V gene. CDR3 residues: CASGSPRAGNTIYF. CDR3 in DNA: TGTGCTAGTGGCTCCCCGCGGGCTGGAAACACCATATATTTT. The whole variable domain, filled in from reference TRBV12-5 and TRBJ1-3, reads DARVTQTPRHKVTEMGQEVTMRCQPILGHNTVFWYRQTMMQGLELLAYFRNRAPLDDSGMPKDRFSAEMPDATLATLKIQPSEPRDSAVYFCASGSPRAGNTIYFGEGSWLTVV.